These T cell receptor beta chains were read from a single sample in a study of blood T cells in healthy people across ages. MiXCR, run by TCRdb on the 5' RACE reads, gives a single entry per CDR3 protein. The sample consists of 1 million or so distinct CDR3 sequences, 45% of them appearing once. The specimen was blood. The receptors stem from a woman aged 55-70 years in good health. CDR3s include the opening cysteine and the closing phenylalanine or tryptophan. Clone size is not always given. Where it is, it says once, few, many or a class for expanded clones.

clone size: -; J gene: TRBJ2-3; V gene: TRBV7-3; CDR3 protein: CASSLQGGSTDTQYF
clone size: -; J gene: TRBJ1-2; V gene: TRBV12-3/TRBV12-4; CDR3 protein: CASITQDIPGYTF
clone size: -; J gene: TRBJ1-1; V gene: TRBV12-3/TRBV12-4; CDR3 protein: CAGSLGGTEAFF
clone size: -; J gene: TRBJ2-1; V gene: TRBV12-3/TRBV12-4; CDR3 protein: CASRYAPSLRDNEQFF
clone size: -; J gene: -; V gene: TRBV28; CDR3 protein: CASSFDIYEQYF
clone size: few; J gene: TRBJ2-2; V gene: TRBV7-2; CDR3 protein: CASSPRPAGELFF
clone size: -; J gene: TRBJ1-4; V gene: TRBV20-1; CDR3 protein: CSAIQGSGEKLFF
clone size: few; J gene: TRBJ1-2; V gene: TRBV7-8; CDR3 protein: CASSLPGTGTRSNYGYTF
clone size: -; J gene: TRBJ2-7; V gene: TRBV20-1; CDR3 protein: CSASGRAKDYEQYF
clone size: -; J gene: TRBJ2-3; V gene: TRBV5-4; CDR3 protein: CASSSQGPNTDTQYF
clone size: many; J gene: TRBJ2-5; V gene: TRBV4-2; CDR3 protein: CASSQGASAQETQYF
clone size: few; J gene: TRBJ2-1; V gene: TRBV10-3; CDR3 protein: CAVKAGGPDEQFF
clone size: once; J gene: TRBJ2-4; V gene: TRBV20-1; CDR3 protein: CSATHPASRTQYF
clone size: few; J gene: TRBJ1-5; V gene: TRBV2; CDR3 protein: CASNRERGNQPQHF
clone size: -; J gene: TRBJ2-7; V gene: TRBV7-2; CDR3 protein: CASSLPGTGSSYEQYF
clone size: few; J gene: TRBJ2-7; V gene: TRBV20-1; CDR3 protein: CSAPWGQGLPISYEQYF
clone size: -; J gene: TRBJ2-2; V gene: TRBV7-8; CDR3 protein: CASSSGTLEKTGELFF
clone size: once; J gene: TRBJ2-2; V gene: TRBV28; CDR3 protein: CASSASGTNSGELFF
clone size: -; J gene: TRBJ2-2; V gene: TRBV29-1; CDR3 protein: CSVVLDRVNTGELFF
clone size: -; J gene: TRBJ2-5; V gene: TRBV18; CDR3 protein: CASSPAAETQYF
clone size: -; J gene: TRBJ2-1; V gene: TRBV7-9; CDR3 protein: CASSPLRREQFF
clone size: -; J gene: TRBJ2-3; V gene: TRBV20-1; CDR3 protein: CSASFGLGFPGTDTQYF
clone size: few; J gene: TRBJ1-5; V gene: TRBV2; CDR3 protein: CASRRRSGSNNQPQHF
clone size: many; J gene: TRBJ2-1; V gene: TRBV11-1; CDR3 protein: CASSLYGQGGNEQFF
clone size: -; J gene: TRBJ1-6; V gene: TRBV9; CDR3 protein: CTSSVAGSPLHF
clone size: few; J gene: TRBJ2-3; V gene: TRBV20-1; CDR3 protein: CSASPLSGRAPDTQYF
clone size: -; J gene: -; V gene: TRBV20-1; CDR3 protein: CSAAYSGRSYEQYF
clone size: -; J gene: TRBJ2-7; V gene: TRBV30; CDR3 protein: CAWIGGAMDEQYF
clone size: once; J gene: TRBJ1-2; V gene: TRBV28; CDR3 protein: CASSLFQGVHGYTF
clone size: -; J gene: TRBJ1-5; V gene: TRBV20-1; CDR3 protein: CSASTAGNSNQPQHF
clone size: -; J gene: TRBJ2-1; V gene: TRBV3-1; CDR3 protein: CASSQDSASGNNEQFF
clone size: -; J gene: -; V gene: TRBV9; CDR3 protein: CASSVGPDSYEQYF
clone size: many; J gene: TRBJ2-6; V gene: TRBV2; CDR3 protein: CASSRHDSGANVLTF
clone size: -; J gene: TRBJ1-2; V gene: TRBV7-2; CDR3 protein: CASSPSRQNYGYTF
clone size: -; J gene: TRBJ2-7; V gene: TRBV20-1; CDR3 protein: CSARDGASPYEQYF
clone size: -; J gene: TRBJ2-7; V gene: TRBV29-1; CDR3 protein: CSVAERSVYEQYF
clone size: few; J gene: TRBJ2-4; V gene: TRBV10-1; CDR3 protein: CASSESPGAKNIQYF
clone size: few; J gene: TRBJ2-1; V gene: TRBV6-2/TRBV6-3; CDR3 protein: CASSRVSNEQFF
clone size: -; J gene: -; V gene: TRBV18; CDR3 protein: CASSPSAGGTYNEQYF
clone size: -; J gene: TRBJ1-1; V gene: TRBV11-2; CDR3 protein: CASSLGQVWSTEAFF
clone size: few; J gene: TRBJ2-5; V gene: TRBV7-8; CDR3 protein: CASSPQARGWETQYF
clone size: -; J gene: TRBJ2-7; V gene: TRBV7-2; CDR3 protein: CASRPGFPYEQYF
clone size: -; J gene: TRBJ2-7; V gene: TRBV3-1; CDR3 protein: CACSLGQDYYEQYF
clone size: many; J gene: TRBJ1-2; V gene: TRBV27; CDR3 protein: CASSRGNYGYTF
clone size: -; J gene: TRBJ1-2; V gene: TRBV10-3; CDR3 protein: CAIAHPEVRYGYTF
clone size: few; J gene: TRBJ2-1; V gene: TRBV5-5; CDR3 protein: CASRRGTSVDEQFF
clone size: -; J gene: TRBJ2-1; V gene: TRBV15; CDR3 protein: CATSRNKAGAGHNEQFF
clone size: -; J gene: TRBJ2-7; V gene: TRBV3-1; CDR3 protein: CASSQTRDRGRYEQYF
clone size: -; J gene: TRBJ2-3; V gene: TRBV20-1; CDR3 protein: CSARQGGGPDTQYF
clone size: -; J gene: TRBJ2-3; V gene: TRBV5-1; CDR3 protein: CASSPDGDRTDTQYF
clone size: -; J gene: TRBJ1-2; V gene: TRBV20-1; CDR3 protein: CSAPRTQQSGYTF
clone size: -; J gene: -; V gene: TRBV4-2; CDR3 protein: CASSPKLQRGAYEQYF
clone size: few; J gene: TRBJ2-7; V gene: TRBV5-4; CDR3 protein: CASSPGPTSGSWDEQYF
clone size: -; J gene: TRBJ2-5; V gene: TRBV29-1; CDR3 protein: CSVGLGETQYF
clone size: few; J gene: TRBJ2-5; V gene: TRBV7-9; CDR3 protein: CASSLKGSLKETQYF
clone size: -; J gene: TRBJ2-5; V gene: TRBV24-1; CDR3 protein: CATSEPLETQYF